This T cell receptor beta chain was sequenced in a study of blood T cell repertoires in COVID-19. Study-level information: Material from acute and convalescent COVID-19 was sourced from the United States, Italy and Spain. Nucleic acid was either cDNA or gDNA, and it came from T cells, B-cell-depleted T cells, or PBMCs.

Profiled with immunoSEQ multiplex PCR; TCRdb holds only in-frame clones, not every one. This repertoire shows about 53,000 clones, 90% to 95% found once; its top ten account for over 3%. CDR3 length: 15 residues. The ends lost 3 bases at V and 5 bases at J; junction bases unmatched: 6. Germline lookup yields CDR1 SGHNT and CDR2 YYREEE (reference sequence). Specimen: peripheral blood. This TCR derives from a human donor in a cohort sampled during active COVID-19. The chain is built from TRBV5-4 and TRBJ1-4, with 8 positions matching TRBD1. The CDR3 loop reads CASSSGQERNEKLFF. The DNA of the CDR3 is TGTGCCAGCAGCTCGGGACAGGAGAGGAATGAAAAACTGTTTTTT.